Shown below are 10 T cell receptor beta chains from a single sample sequenced in a study of memory CD4+ T cells and cytomegalovirus serostatus. The method was immunoSEQ multiplex PCR; TCRdb's version includes in-frame clones alone and lacks a portion of them. This table holds about 41,000 clones, 79% found once. The sort gate was single viable CD3+CD4+CD8-CD45RO+ cells for memory CD4+ T cells. The sequenced material came from memory CD4+ T cells from blood. Receptor source: an adult in good health and CMV-seronegative.

The chain is built from TRBV27 and TRBJ1-2; 7 nucleotides align to TRBD1. CDR1 is MNHEY, CDR2 SMNVEV, per germline (reference sequence). The length of the CDR3 is 15 residues. Germline trimming cut 5 bases from V and 1 base from J; bases unmatched to any gene: 7. The CDR3 bases are TGTGCCAGCAGTCCCGGACAGGTTATTAACTATGGCTACACCTTC. It encodes CASSPGQVINYGYTF.

Note on this clone: The sample has other DNA sequences that encode this CDR3 too. The chain couples TRBV7-2 to TRBJ1-6; D gene unclear. V was shortened by 1 base and J by 10 bases, with 5 bases between the two germline ends. Germline CDR1 is SGHTA and CDR2 is FQGNSA. The CDR3 covers 12 residues. CDR3 protein: CASSLDRSPLHF. CDR3 coding DNA: TGTGCCAGCAGCTTAGACCGGTCACCCCTCCACTTT.

The rearrangement links TRBV5-6 to TRBJ2-5, with D tentatively TRBD1 or TRBD2 (5 bases each). V was cut by 3 bases and J by 4 bases, with 16 bases left in between. The CDR3 has 15 residues. CDR1 and CDR2 from the germline V gene are SGHDT and YYEEEE. CDR3 sequence (DNA): TGTGCCAGCAGCTCGACCCGGGACCGTCTAGAGACCCAGTACTTC. Translation: CASSSTRDRLETQYF.

The chain links TRBV6-1 to TRBJ2-7, with 9 nucleotides matching TRBD2. CDR3 length: 13 amino acids. Germline V gene data show CDR1 as MNHNS and CDR2 as SASEGT. V lost 8 bases and J lost 0; bases outside the gene matches: 2. CDR3: CASLAGDSYEQYF. The CDR3 region has the DNA TGTGCCAGCTTAGCGGGGGACTCCTACGAGCAGTACTTC.

The chain joins TRBV6-1 to TRBJ1-2, with a possible D match to TRBD1 (6 bases). Germline values: CDR1 MNHNS, CDR2 SASEGT. The V and J ends lost 6 bases and 6 bases respectively, with 11 bases between them. This CDR3 has 12 residues. This CDR3 is CASRRGVDGYTF. CDR3 in DNA: TGTGCCAGCAGGAGGGGGGTCGATGGCTACACCTTC.

This clone was counted only a few times. This chain links TRBV7-2 with TRBJ2-7; tentatively, D is TRBD2 (6 bases). With 3 bases removed from V and 4 bases from J, the gap between germline ends came to 10 bases. Germline V gene lookup returns CDR1 SGHTA and CDR2 FQGNSA. The CDR3 has 13 amino acids. CDR3 coding DNA: TGTGCCAGCAGCTTGGATAGCGGATACGAGCAGTACTTC. The encoded protein is CASSLDSGYEQYF. Complete variable domain (other parts from reference TRBV7-2 and TRBJ2-7): GAGVSQSPSNKVTEKGKDVELRCDPISGHTALYWYRQSLGQGLEFLIYFQGNSAPDKSGLPSDRFSAERTGGSVSTLTIQRTQQEDSAVYLCASSLDSGYEQYFGPGTRLTVT.

This clone appeared a few times. The J gene is TRBJ1-6, the V gene TRBV6-5, with TRBD1 as a possible D gene (6 bases). Trimming removed 2 bases from V and 9 bases from J, with 8 bases in between. CDR3 length equals 13 residues. Germline V lookup: CDR1 MNHEY, CDR2 SVGAGI. In DNA, the CDR3 is TGTGCCAGCAGTTACGGGGGGGCTTCACCCCTCCACTTT. Residues: CASSYGGASPLHF.

The rearrangement joins TRBV19 to TRBJ1-5; 7 bases are shared with TRBD1. Trimming at V came to 7 bases and at J to 3 bases, leaving 9 bases not matched to a gene. CDR1 LNHDA and CDR2 SQIVND come from the germline V gene (reference sequence). The CDR3 spans 15 residues. For the CDR3, the DNA is TGTGCCAGTACCACATTAGGACAGGACAATCAGCCCCAGCATTTT. Translating gives CASTTLGQDNQPQHF.

V is TRBV5-6 and J is TRBJ1-5; no definite D call. The V gene's germline CDR1 is SGHDT and CDR2 YYEEEE. With 4 bases removed from V and 0 bases from J, the gap between germline ends came to 11 bases. This CDR3 is built from 15 residues. This chain's CDR3 is CASSPWWASNQPQHF. Written as DNA, the CDR3 is TGTGCCAGCAGCCCTTGGTGGGCTAGCAATCAGCCCCAGCATTTT.

V and J are TRBV27 and TRBJ1-2, with 7 bases lining up with TRBD1. After removal of 6 bases from V and 8 bases from J, the junction contained 12 bases not matched to a gene. Germline loops: CDR1 MNHEY, CDR2 SMNVEV (reference sequence). The CDR3 spans 14 residues. The CDR3 coding sequence is TGTGCCAGCAGCCCTGACAGGGAAAGAGGCGGCTACACCTTC. Protein: CASSPDRERGGYTF.